This T cell receptor (beta chain) appears in the sequencing data of a study of cytomegalovirus exposure and HLA in healthy donors. In the PCR, 60 Vbeta and 13 Jbeta primers were used. Measured with immunoSEQ multiplex PCR; TCRdb has only the in-frame clones, and not every one. The table lists around 100,000 clones, roughly a tenth of them singletons. Study-wide results and limits: Prior analysis indicated that the majority of TCR beta V segments exhibited productivity approximately 90% or approximately 30% of the time.

This clone has only a few counts. Its target is unknown. J was trimmed by 3 bases and V by 4 bases; bases with no gene match: 7. CDR1 is MDHEN, CDR2 SYDVKM, per germline. This CDR3 comprises 15 residues. Despite likely unrecorded immune exposures, the donors were nominally healthy at the time of sampling. Sample: PBMCs. The chain couples TRBV28 to TRBJ2-7; 9 nucleotides match TRBD2. The receptor was isolated from a man aged 40-55 years in good health and CMV-seropositive. In DNA, the CDR3 is TGTGCCAGCAGTTGGCGAGGACTAGCGAACTACGAGCAGTACTTC. It specifies CASSWRGLANYEQYF.